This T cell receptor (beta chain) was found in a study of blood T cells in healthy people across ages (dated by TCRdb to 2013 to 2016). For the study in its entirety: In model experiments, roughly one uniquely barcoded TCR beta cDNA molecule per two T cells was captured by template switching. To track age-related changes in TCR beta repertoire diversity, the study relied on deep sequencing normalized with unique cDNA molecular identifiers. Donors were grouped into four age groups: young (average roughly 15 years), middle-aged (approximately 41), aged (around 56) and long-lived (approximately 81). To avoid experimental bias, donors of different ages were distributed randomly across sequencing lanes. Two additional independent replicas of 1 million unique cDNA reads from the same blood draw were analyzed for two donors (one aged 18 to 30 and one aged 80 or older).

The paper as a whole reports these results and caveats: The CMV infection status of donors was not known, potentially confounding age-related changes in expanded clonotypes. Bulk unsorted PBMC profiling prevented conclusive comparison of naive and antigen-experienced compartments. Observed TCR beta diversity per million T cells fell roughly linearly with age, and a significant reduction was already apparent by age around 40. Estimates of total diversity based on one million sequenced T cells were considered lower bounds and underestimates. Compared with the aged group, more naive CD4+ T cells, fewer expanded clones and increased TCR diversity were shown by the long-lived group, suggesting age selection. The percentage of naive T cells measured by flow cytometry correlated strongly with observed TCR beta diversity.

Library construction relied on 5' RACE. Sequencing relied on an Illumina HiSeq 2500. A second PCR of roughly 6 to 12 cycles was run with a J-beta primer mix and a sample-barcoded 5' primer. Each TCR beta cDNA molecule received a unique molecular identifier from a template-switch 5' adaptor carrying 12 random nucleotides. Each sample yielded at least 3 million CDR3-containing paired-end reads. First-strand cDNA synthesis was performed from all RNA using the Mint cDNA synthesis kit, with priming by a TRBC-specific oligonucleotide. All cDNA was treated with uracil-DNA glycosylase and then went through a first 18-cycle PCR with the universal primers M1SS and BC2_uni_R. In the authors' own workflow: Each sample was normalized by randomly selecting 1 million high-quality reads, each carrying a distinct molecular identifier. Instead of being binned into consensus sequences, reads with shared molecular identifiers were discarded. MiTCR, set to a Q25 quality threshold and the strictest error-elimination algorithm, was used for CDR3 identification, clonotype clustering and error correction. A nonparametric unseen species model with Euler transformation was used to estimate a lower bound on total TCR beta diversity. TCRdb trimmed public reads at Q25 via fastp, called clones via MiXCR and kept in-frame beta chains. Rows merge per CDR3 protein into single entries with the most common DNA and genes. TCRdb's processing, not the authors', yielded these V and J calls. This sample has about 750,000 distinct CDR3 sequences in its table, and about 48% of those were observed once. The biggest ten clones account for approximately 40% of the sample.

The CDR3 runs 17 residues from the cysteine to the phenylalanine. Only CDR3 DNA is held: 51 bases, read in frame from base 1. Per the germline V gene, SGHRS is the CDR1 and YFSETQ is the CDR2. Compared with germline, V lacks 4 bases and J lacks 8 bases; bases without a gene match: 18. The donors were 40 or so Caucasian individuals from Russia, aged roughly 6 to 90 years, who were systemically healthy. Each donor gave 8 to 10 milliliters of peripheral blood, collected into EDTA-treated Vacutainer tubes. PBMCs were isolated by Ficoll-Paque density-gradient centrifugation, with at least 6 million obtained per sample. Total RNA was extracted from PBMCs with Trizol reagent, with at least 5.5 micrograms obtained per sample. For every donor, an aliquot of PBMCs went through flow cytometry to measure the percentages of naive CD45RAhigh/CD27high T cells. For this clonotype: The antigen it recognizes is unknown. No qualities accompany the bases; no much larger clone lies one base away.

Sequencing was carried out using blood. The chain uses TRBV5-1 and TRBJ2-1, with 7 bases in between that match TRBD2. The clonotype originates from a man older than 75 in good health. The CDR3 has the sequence CASSSGGWTRREDEQFF. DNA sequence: TGCGCCAGCAGCAGTGGCGGGTGGACTAGACGGGAGGATGAGCAGTTCTTC.